These T cell receptor beta chains were read from a single sample in a study of lymphopenia after photon versus proton radiotherapy. TCRdb's copy holds only in-frame clones and misses some; the assay was immunoSEQ multiplex PCR. This table has more than 25,000 clones, 90% appearing once. The sequenced sample was peripheral blood, obtained from a patient treated with photon-based radiotherapy. The receptors originated from a woman in her 50s with pancreatic cancer. The CDR3 runs from the conserved cysteine through the conserved F or W. D genes are given only for firm matches. Clone size, where shown, is once, few, many, or a class for clones that have expanded.

abundance	v_gene	d_gene	j_gene	CDR3aa	CDR3nt
-	TRBV6-5	-	TRBJ1-3	CASSYAAESGNTIYF	TGTGCCAGCAGTTACGCGGCGGAATCTGGAAACACCATATATTTT
once	TRBV6-1	-	TRBJ1-3	CASSEAVGFFAYSGNTIYF	TGTGCCAGCAGTGAAGCGGTGGGGTTTTTTGCGTACTCTGGAAACACCATATATTTT
-	TRBV6-6	-	TRBJ2-5	CAVGQETQYF	TGTGCCGTGGGGCAAGAGACCCAGTACTTC
-	TRBV19	-	TRBJ2-1	CASSSFGDSSYNEQFF	TGTGCCAGTAGTTCCTTCGGGGATAGCTCCTACAATGAGCAGTTCTTC
-	TRBV29-1	TRBD1	TRBJ2-3	CSVPRTGTYTDTQYF	TGCAGCGTACCGAGGACAGGGACCTACACAGATACGCAGTATTTT
-	TRBV19	TRBD2	TRBJ2-2	CASSIGLAGWTGELFF	TGTGCCAGTAGTATAGGCCTAGCGGGGTGGACCGGGGAGCTGTTTTTT
-	TRBV19	-	TRBJ2-5	CASSNWGTQETQYF	TGTGCCAGTAGTAACTGGGGGACCCAAGAGACCCAGTACTTC
once	TRBV29-1	-	TRBJ2-3	CSVEQVGPDTQYF	TGCAGCGTTGAACAGGTTGGGCCAGATACGCAGTATTTT
-	TRBV18	-	TRBJ2-3	CASSPELSSASTDTQYF	TGTGCCAGCTCACCAGAGTTGAGTAGCGCTAGCACAGATACGCAGTATTTT
-	TRBV7-9	-	TRBJ2-4	CASSPEVAKNIQYF	TGTGCCAGCAGCCCCGAGGTAGCCAAAAACATTCAGTACTTC
-	TRBV9	-	TRBJ2-1	CASSVGNYAQFF	TGTGCCAGCAGCGTAGGTAACTACGCGCAGTTCTTC
-	TRBV19	-	TRBJ1-2	CASSPRANYGYTF	TGTGCCAGTAGCCCTCGAGCTAACTATGGCTACACCTTC
-	TRBV4-1	-	TRBJ1-5	CASSPEQGSNQPQHF	TGCGCCAGCAGCCCCGAACAGGGAAGCAATCAGCCCCAGCATTTT
-	TRBV9	-	TRBJ2-3	CASGPGQSDTQYF	TGTGCCAGCGGACCGGGGCAATCAGATACGCAGTATTTT
-	TRBV9	-	TRBJ1-2	CASSEGGSGSYGYTF	TGTGCCAGCAGCGAGGGAGGATCGGGGTCTTATGGCTACACCTTC
-	TRBV5-4	-	TRBJ1-2	CASSRQDLYGYTF	TGTGCCAGCAGCCGACAGGACCTCTATGGCTACACCTTC